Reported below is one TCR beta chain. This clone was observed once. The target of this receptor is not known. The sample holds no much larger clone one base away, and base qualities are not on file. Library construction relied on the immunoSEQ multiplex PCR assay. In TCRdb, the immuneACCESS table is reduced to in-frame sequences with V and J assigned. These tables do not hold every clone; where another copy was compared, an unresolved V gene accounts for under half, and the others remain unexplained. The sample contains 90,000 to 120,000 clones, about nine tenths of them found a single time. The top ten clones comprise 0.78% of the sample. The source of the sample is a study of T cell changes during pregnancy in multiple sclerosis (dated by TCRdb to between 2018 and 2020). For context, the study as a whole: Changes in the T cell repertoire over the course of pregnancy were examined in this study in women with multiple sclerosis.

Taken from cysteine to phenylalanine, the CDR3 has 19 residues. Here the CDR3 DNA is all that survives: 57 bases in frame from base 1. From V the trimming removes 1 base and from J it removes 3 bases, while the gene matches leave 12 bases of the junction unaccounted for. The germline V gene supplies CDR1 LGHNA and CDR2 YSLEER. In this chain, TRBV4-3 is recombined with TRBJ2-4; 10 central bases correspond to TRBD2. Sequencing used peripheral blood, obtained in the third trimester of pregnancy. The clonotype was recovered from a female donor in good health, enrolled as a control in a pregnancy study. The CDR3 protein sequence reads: CASSQGRLAGASDKNIQYF. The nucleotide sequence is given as TGCGCCAGCAGCCAAGGACGGCTAGCGGGGGCATCGGACAAAAACATTCAGTACTTC.